The subject of this entry is one TCR beta chain. The antigen remains undetermined. Then a second PCR, running about 6 to 12 cycles, was carried out with a sample-barcoded 5' primer and a J-beta primer mix. All samples gave at least 2.5 million CDR3-containing paired-end reads. From the 5' RACE reads, TCRdb called clonotypes with MiXCR, one entry per CDR3 protein. The sample comprises roughly 800,000 distinct CDR3 sequences, roughly 60% of which are singletons, and about 20% rests with the top ten. The data originate from a study of blood T cells in healthy people across ages. Study-wide context: When template switching was applied, about one barcoded beta molecule was captured per two T cells. Findings of the study overall: A conclusive naive versus antigen-experienced comparison was prevented by the unsorted PBMCs. Older age went with lower TCR beta diversity per million T cells, in a roughly linear way.

Sequencing was done on a sample of blood. This receptor was identified in a man aged 25-40 years in good health.

The CDR3 nucleotides read TGTGCCAGCAGTTGGACCCGACTAGCGCAACAGTATTTT. Protein sequence: CASSWTRLAQQYF. The rearrangement joins TRBV27 to TRBJ2-3; 8 bases line up with TRBD2. Germline loops: CDR1 MNHEY, CDR2 SMNVEV (reference sequence). The CDR3 runs to 13 residues. The ends lost 4 bases at V and 12 bases at J; junction bases unmatched: 9.